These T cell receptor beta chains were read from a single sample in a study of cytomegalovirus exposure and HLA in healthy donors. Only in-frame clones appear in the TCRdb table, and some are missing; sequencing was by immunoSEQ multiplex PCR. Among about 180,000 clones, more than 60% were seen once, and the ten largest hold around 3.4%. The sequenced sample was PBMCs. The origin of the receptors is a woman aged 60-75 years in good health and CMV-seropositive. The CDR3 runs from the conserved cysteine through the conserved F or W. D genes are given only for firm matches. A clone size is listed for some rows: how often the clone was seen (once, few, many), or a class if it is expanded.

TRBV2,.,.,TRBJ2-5,CASNPGVGETQYF,TGTGCCAGCAATCCCGGGGTGGGAGAGACCCAGTACTTC
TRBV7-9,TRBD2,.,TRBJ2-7,CASSLKTSGRAEQYF,TGTGCCAGCAGCTTAAAAACTAGCGGGAGGGCCGAGCAGTACTTC
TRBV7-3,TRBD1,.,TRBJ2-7,CASSFRGLWYEQYF,TGTGCCAGCAGCTTCAGGGGGCTCTGGTACGAGCAGTACTTC
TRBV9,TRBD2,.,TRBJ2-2,CASSHGTSGKGELFF,TGTGCCAGCAGCCACGGGACTAGCGGGAAGGGGGAGCTGTTTTTT
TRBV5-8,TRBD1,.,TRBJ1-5,CASNLQGGSNQPQHF,TGTGCCAGCAATCTACAGGGGGGAAGCAATCAGCCCCAGCATTTT
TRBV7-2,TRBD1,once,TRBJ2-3,CASSTRGLGTDTQYF,TGTGCCAGCAGCACAAGGGGGCTGGGCACAGATACGCAGTATTTT
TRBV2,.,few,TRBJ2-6,CASSELSGANGLTF,TGTGCCAGCAGTGAACTCTCTGGGGCCAACGGCCTGACTTTC
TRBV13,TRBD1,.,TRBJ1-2,CASSLFGQGPLYGYTF,TGTGCCAGCAGCTTATTCGGACAGGGACCCCTCTATGGCTACACCTTC
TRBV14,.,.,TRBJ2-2,CASSQAPLRAGELFF,TGTGCCAGCAGCCAAGCACCCCTCCGGGCCGGGGAGCTGTTTTTT
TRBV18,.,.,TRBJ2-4,CASSPRTEGAVQYF,TGTGCCAGCTCACCAAGGACGGAGGGGGCTGTTCAGTACTTC
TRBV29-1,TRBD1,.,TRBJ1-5,CSVVVGQGINQPQHF,TGCAGCGTTGTGGTGGGACAGGGGATTAATCAGCCCCAGCATTTT
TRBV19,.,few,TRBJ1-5,CASSADSSNQPQHF,TGTGCCAGTAGTGCCGACTCTAGCAATCAGCCCCAGCATTTT
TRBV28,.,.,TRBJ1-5,CASSLGAGNQPQHF,TGTGCCAGCAGTTTAGGGGCAGGCAATCAGCCCCAGCATTTT
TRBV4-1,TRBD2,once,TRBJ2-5,CASSQGGTSGQETQYF,TGCGCCAGCAGCCAAGGGGGGACTAGCGGACAAGAGACCCAGTACTTC
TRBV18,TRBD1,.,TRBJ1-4,CASSETRQGGLFF,TGTGCCAGCTCCGAAACTAGACAGGGCGGTCTGTTTTTT
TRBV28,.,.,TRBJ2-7,CASSPRGTYEQYF,TGTGCCAGCAGTCCTAGGGGTACCTACGAGCAGTACTTC
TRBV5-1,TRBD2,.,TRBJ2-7,CASSFGLAGDEQYF,TGCGCCAGCAGCTTTGGACTAGCGGGGGACGAGCAGTACTTC